This passage covers 18 T cell receptor beta chains from one sample sequenced in a study of OX40 agonist ivuxolimab in advanced cancers. Libraries were constructed by the immunoSEQ multiplex PCR assay. The immuneACCESS repertoire file appears here via TCRdb, limited to in-frame rearrangements. These files lack a portion of the clones; in checked studies, under half of the deficit traces to unresolved V genes, and the cause of the others is not known. This sample holds 20,000 to 30,000 clones; 75% to 90% were observed only once. The ten biggest clones cover 8.5% to 10% of the sample. This material consisted of CD4+ or CD8+ T cells sorted from blood, taken in a trial of the OX40 agonist ivuxolimab. The receptors shown here come from an adult with an advanced solid tumor such as melanoma, head and neck, liver or kidney cancer.

This sequence joins TRBV7-8 and TRBJ2-3; 8 bases map to TRBD1. This CDR3 has 15 amino acids. The V segment lost 6 bases and the J segment 1 base; nucleotides outside the gene matches: 6. Germline-derived CDR1 and CDR2 are SGHVS and FQNEAQ. The CDR3 coding sequence is TGTGCCAGCAGAGAGCCGGGACAGGGCACAGATACGCAGTATTTT. Protein product: CASREPGQGTDTQYF.

The genes are TRBV20-1 and TRBJ2-6; no clear D gene. The CDR3 runs 11 residues. V was clipped by 5 bases and J by 4 bases, with 3 bases between them. Germline CDR1 reads DFQATT; CDR2 reads SNEGSKA (reference sequence). The CDR3 DNA reads TGCAGTGCTCACGGGGCCAACGTCCTGACTTTC. The encoded protein is CSAHGANVLTF.

This clone occurred once. The chain links TRBV21-1 to TRBJ1-3. TRBV21-1 is a listed pseudogene. The CDR3 runs to 15 residues. In DNA, the CDR3 is TGTGCCAGTTTACCTGACGGGAGCTCTGGAAACACCATATATTTT. It yields the protein CASLPDGSSGNTIYF.

The CDR3 bases are TGTGCCCGGCGCCGGGACAGCTTTTTTGGTGGCTACACCTTC. Translating it yields CARRRDSFFGGYTF. The chain uses TRBV30 and TRBJ1-2; 7 bases agree with TRBD1. This CDR3 has 14 residues. Trimming removed 8 bases from V and 7 bases from J; junction bases left unmatched: 16. Germline V gives CDR1 GTSNPN, CDR2 SVGIG (reference sequence).

The CDR3 DNA sequence: TGCGCCAGCAGTGAAGGGGGAGCGGGAGGGCAAGATACGCAGTATTTT. Amino acid sequence: CASSEGGAGGQDTQYF. J is TRBJ2-3 and V is TRBV10-2; 10 bases agree with TRBD2. The germline gives CDR1 WSHSY, CDR2 SAAADI. The junction had 8 bases not matched to a gene; V was cut back by 3 bases and J by 5 bases. The CDR3 extends over 16 amino acids.

This chain uses TRBV19 with TRBJ1-4; TRBD1 matches at 7 bases. Germline CDR1 LNHDA, CDR2 SQIVND (reference sequence). The V segment lost 1 base and the J segment 7 bases; nucleotides outside the gene matches: 3. The CDR3 totals 14 residues. DNA of the CDR3: TGTGCCAGTAGTATAGGACAGGGATCTGAAAAACTGTTTTTT. Translating gives CASSIGQGSEKLFF.

V and J are TRBV11-2 and TRBJ2-1, with 7 nucleotides matching TRBD2. CDR1 and CDR2 (germline): SGHAT, FQNNGV. The CDR3 runs to 15 residues. V was clipped by 5 bases and J by 3 bases; unmatched bases: 7. CDR3 nucleotides: TGTGCCAGCAGCCCTTCTAGCGGTAACTACAATGAGCAGTTCTTC. It translates to CASSPSSGNYNEQFF.

This clone occurred a few times. The rearrangement joins TRBV5-1 to TRBJ2-5; D might be TRBD1 (5 bases). The CDR3 totals 13 residues. Looked up from germline, CDR1 is SGHRS and CDR2 is YFSETQ. V gave up 4 bases and J gave up 6 bases, with 13 bases separating them. The CDR3 region is CASSITDRKTQYF. The CDR3 nucleotides are TGCGCCAGCAGCATAACAGACAGAAAGACCCAGTACTTC.

The chain is built from TRBV7-6 and TRBJ2-7; perhaps D is TRBD1 or TRBD2 (5 bases each). The CDR3 has 13 amino acids. Germline assignment: CDR1 SGHVS and CDR2 FNYEAQ. V lost 4 bases and J 3 bases, leaving 10 bases between the germline ends. CDR3 sequence: CASSSGPNYEQYF. The CDR3, as DNA: TGTGCCAGCAGCTCGGGACCAAACTACGAGCAGTACTTC.

The genes are TRBV2 and TRBJ2-3; 8 nucleotides agree with TRBD1. Unmatched junction bases numbered 15, after V lost 8 bases and J lost 2 bases. This CDR3 spans 17 amino acids. CDR1 SNHLY and CDR2 FYNNEI come from the germline V gene. Written as DNA, the CDR3 is TGTGCCAGCTTCCGCCCCAGGGGGACAGGTTTCACAGATACGCAGTATTTT. This gives the protein CASFRPRGTGFTDTQYF.

This chain joins TRBV19 and TRBJ2-1; 15 nucleotides line up with TRBD2. This CDR3 contains 16 residues. The ends lost 2 bases at V and 8 bases at J; junction bases unmatched: 4. The germline CDR1 and CDR2 sequences are LNHDA and SQIVND (reference sequence). CDR3 coding DNA: TGTGCCAGTAGTATATGGACTAGCGGGAGGGCCTATGAGCAGTTCTTC. Its translation is CASSIWTSGRAYEQFF.

In this sample, this clone turned up a few times. Other DNA sequences in this specimen translate into the identical CDR3. The V gene is TRBV7-2, the J gene TRBJ2-3, with D unresolved. The CDR3 has 12 amino acids. Germline V gene data show CDR1 as SGHTA and CDR2 as FQGNSA. V lost 4 bases to trimming and J lost 0 bases, with 2 bases between them. The CDR3 coding sequence is TGTGCCAGCAGCTATAGCACAGATACGCAGTATTTT. It is translated as CASSYSTDTQYF.

The rearrangement links TRBV28 to TRBJ2-3, with TRBD2 matching 8 bases. Germline V gene sequence: CDR1 MDHEN, CDR2 SYDVKM. This CDR3 is 17 amino acids long. The V segment lost 5 bases and the J segment 5 bases; nucleotides outside the gene matches: 15. The CDR3 DNA reads as TGTGCCAGCAGTGAATACCCTCCCGGGACTAGGGGAGATACGCAGTATTTT. Translated, it gives CASSEYPPGTRGDTQYF.

CDR3 bases: TGTGCCAGCAGCCTCCAGGGACTAGCCTTTGAGACCCAGTACTTC. Translation gives CASSLQGLAFETQYF. This chain uses TRBV6-4 with TRBJ2-5; the match to TRBD2 covers 9 bases. The V segment lost 6 bases and the J segment 5 bases; nucleotides outside the gene matches: 10. The length of the CDR3 is 15 residues. From germline, CDR1 is MRHNA and CDR2 SNTAGT.

J is TRBJ1-6 and V is TRBV27; D possibly corresponds to TRBD1 (6 bases). Germline CDR1 reads MNHEY; CDR2 reads SMNVEV (reference sequence). The CDR3 loop spans 14 amino acids. V lost 3 bases to trimming and J lost 9 bases, with 12 bases between them. The CDR3 loop is CASSLGGGLSPLHF. The CDR3, as DNA: TGTGCCAGCAGTTTGGGCGGGGGGCTTTCACCCCTCCACTTT.

This clone was seen once. DNA of the CDR3: TGTGCCAGCAGCCAAGAAGCGGGAGGCACCGGGGAGCTGTTTTTT. Its translation: CASSQEAGGTGELFF. The gene calls are TRBV4-2 and TRBJ2-2, with TRBD2 identical over 9 bases. The germline CDR1 and CDR2 sequences are LGHNA and YNFKEQ. The CDR3 is 15 residues long. V trimming: 0 bases; J trimming: 4 bases; junction bases outside the gene matches: 0.

The V gene is TRBV18, the J gene TRBJ2-1; 10 bases are a match to TRBD1. The germline gives CDR1 KGHSH, CDR2 LQKENI. The CDR3 runs 15 residues. J lost 8 bases, V lost 3 bases, and 7 bases had no gene match. The CDR3 DNA sequence: TGTGCCAGCTCACCTCTGGGACAGGGGAACTATGAGCAGTTCTTC. Its translation is CASSPLGQGNYEQFF.

This clone has a handful of counts. The chain recombines TRBV14 with TRBJ2-1; no reliable D call. The CDR3 covers 16 residues. Looked up from germline, CDR1 is SGHDN and CDR2 is FVKESK. Trimming took 4 bases from V and 1 from J, leaving 14 bases between them. The CDR3 nucleotides are TGTGCCAGCAGCCCCACGGGCCCCAGTTCCTACAATGAGCAGTTCTTC. Residues: CASSPTGPSSYNEQFF.